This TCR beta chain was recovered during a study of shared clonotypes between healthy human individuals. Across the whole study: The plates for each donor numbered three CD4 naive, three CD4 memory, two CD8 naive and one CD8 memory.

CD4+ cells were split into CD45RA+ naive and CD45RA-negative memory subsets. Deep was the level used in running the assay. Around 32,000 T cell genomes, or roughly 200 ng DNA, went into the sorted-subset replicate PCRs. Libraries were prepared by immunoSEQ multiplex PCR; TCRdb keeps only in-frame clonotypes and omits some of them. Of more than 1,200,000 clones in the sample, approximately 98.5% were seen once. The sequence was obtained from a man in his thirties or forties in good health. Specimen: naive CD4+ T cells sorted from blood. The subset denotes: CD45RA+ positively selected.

The CDR3 protein is CASDDRAYEKLFF. The CDR3 nucleotides are TGTGCCAGCGATGACAGGGCATATGAAAAACTGTTTTTT. The rearrangement uses TRBV2 and TRBJ1-4; TRBD1 matches at 7 bases. After removal of 8 bases from V and 6 bases from J, the junction contained 6 bases not matched to a gene. The CDR3 totals 13 residues. Germline-derived CDR1 and CDR2 are SNHLY and FYNNEI. Full variable domain (remainder filled in from reference TRBV2 and TRBJ1-4): EPEVTQTPSHQVTQMGQEVILRCVPISNHLYFYWYRQILGQKVEFLVSFYNNEISEKSEIFDDQFSVERPDGSNFTLKIRSTKLEDSAMYFCASDDRAYEKLFFGSGTQLSVL.